This T cell receptor (beta chain) was documented in a study of beta chain features in type 1 diabetes. Whole-study results and caveats: It was among patients, rather than healthy donors, that naive, central memory and Treg TCRB repertoires appeared more similar. Shorter TCRB CDR3s, moderately but significantly so, were found in Type 1 diabetes patients in all four CD4+ subsets.

With 10 bases removed from V and 4 bases from J, the gap between germline ends came to 19 bases. The CDR3 consists of 14 residues. Per the germline V gene, CDR1 is SGHTA and CDR2 is FQGNSA. Using CD45RO/CCR7/CD25/CD127/CD95/CD27, CD4+ naive, central memory, regulatory and stem cell-like memory cells were sorted. Sorted populations all exceeded 98% purity. Expressed TCRB transcripts were sequenced, since all the RNA that had been isolated was reverse transcribed. Using immunoSEQ multiplex PCR, the repertoire was profiled, and TCRdb retains in-frame clones only, with some absent. The sample shows about 160,000 clones, roughly 63% of them seen only once. This clone came up a few times. Its antigen is unknown.

The sequence came from a man aged 30-40 years with type 1 diabetes. V is TRBV7-2 and J is TRBJ1-2; D might be TRBD1 (6 bases). The sample was naive CD4+ T cells from blood. The CDR3 is CAILADSKIYGYTF. The CDR3 DNA reads as TGTGCCATCCTAGCGGACAGTAAGATCTATGGCTACACCTTC.